This T cell receptor (beta chain) is drawn from a study of identical twins. A universal primer site arose from template switching, and cDNA bore unique molecular identifiers. TCRdb ran MiXCR on the 5' RACE reads and lists one entry per CDR3 protein. Of 1,800,000 or so distinct CDR3 sequences listed, under 35% were seen once; the top ten hold approximately 0.29%. On this clonotype itself: The antigen is undetermined.

General study points: Instead of following the same donors, the conclusions were based on cross-sectional statistical analysis. In zero-insertion analyses, partial confounding could arise from invariant MAIT and iNKT cells.

V lost 2 bases to trimming and J lost 2 bases, with 13 bases between them. Germline V lookup: CDR1 SGHDN, CDR2 FVKESK. The CDR3 extends over 15 amino acids. The receptor was derived from a newborn girl in good health. The source material was cord blood. The V gene is TRBV14, the J gene TRBJ2-7, with D perhaps matching TRBD1 (6 bases). The CDR3 bases are TGTGCCAGCAGCCAAACCGACAGGAGAGCCTACGAGCAGTACTTC. It translates to CASSQTDRRAYEQYF.